This passage covers 16 T cell receptor beta chains from one sample sequenced in a study of T cells in Graves' hyperthyroidism and ophthalmopathy. Amplification of TCR beta CDR3 regions used RNA as the template. A first-round RT-PCR of the TCR CDR3 used the HTBI primer set. TCRdb itself ran the multiplex PCR reads through MiXCR, one entry per CDR3 protein. The sample consists of hundreds of thousands of distinct CDR3 sequences, approximately 14% of them appearing once. Input material: blood. These receptors came from a woman aged 40-49 years with Graves' ophthalmopathy.

This clonotype occurred a few times. The chain combines TRBV20-1 with TRBJ2-7, with 12 nucleotides matching TRBD2. The germline V gene has CDR1 DFQATT and CDR2 SNEGSKA (reference sequence). V lost 6 bases and J lost 2; bases outside the gene matches: 11. The CDR3 is made up of 16 amino acids. CDR3 amino acids: CSASMTSGRVAYEQYF. The CDR3 region has the DNA TGCAGTGCCTCGATGACTAGCGGGAGAGTTGCCTACGAGCAGTACTTC.

V is TRBV5-1 and J is TRBJ2-5, with a tentative D call TRBD2 (5 bases). Per germline, CDR1 SGHRS and CDR2 YFSETQ. Trimming shortened V by 0 bases and J by 3 bases, and 15 bases separated the two germline ends. This CDR3 contains 16 residues. CDR3 nucleotides: TGCGCCAGCAGCTTGGGGTTCTCGGGGATAAAAGAGACCCAGTACTTC. Translating gives CASSLGFSGIKETQYF.

The chain links TRBV7-9 to TRBJ1-4; D is ambiguous. V gave up 2 bases and J gave up 8 bases, with 12 bases separating them. The CDR3 sequence is 14 residues long. Germline V gives CDR1 SEHNR, CDR2 FQNEAQ (reference sequence). CDR3 DNA sequence: TGTGCCAGCAGCTTACTCGGTTCTGGGGAAAAACTGTTTTTT. Amino acids: CASSLLGSGEKLFF.

This rearrangement joins TRBV7-9 to TRBJ2-7; 8 nucleotides align to TRBD2. Germline CDR1 is SEHNR and CDR2 is FQNEAQ (reference sequence). The CDR3 is made up of 18 amino acids. The V and J ends lost 2 bases and 3 bases, in that order; junction bases with no gene match: 15. The CDR3 region has the DNA TGTGCCAGCAGCTTATTTAAGGCGGCGGGGGGCCCGCGCTACGAGCAGTACTTC. Amino acids: CASSLFKAAGGPRYEQYF.

This clonotype was recorded many times. This sequence joins TRBV6-5 and TRBJ2-7; tentatively, D is TRBD2 (7 bases). The CDR3 totals 16 residues. Germline V gene data show CDR1 as MNHEY and CDR2 as SVGAGI. V lost 2 bases and J 7 bases, leaving 21 bases between the germline ends. The CDR3 DNA follows: TGTGCCAGCAGTTACGGGGGGGGGGGCCCGTCGGGGGAGCAGTACTTC. It codes for CASSYGGGGPSGEQYF.

The chain couples TRBV18 to TRBJ1-4, with D possibly TRBD1 on 6 matching bases. This CDR3 spans 15 amino acids. Trimming pared 2 bases from V and 0 bases from J, leaving 7 bases between. Germline V gene lookup returns CDR1 KGHSH and CDR2 LQKENI. The DNA for the CDR3 is TGTGCCAGCTCACCATACAGGGCAACTAATGAAAAACTGTTTTTT. Its translation is CASSPYRATNEKLFF.

This clonotype showed up many times. The genes are TRBV28 and TRBJ2-7; 14 bases are a match to TRBD2. The germline V gene encodes CDR1 MDHEN and CDR2 SYDVKM. V dropped 5 bases and J dropped 4; count of bases not matched to a gene: 7. The CDR3 consists of 16 residues. The DNA for the CDR3 is TGTGCCAGCAGTAGGGGACTAGCGGGAGTTCGGTACGAGCAGTACTTC. It encodes CASSRGLAGVRYEQYF.

This chain links TRBV7-9 with TRBJ2-1; TRBD1 or TRBD2 may be the D gene (5 bases each). Per the germline V gene, CDR1 is SEHNR and CDR2 is FQNEAQ (reference sequence). The CDR3 sequence is 13 residues long. V lost 1 base and J 9 bases, leaving 10 bases between the germline ends. CDR3 DNA sequence: TGTGCCAGCAGCTTAGGTGGGGGTACTGAGCAGTTCTTC. Amino acid sequence: CASSLGGGTEQFF.

This clonotype was recorded at least ten times. The chain joins TRBV27 to TRBJ2-3; D is perhaps TRBD2 (6 bases). This CDR3 is 15 amino acids long. The germline gives CDR1 MNHEY, CDR2 SMNVEV (reference sequence). The ends were cut back, 9 bases at V and 6 bases at J, with 22 bases in the middle. The CDR3 loop reads CARRTGAHSRDTQYF. CDR3 sequence (DNA): TGTGCCAGGAGGACGGGAGCACACTCCCGGGATACGCAGTATTTT.

This clonotype was observed many times. V usage is TRBV6-1 and J usage is TRBJ1-2, with TRBD1 matching over 12 bases. With 7 bases clipped from V and 5 bases from J, the junction kept 14 bases outside the gene matches. The germline gives CDR1 MNHNS, CDR2 SASEGT. The CDR3 contains 17 residues. The CDR3 spells CASKTPGQGALDYGYTF. The CDR3 nucleotides are TGTGCCAGCAAAACGCCGGGACAGGGGGCCCTTGATTATGGCTACACCTTC.

The sample holds many counts of this clonotype. The chain employs TRBV2 and TRBJ1-5, with a tentative D call TRBD1 (6 bases). Germline CDR1 reads SNHLY; CDR2 reads FYNNEI. V was shortened by 7 bases and J by 6 bases, with 10 bases between the two germline ends. This CDR3 comprises 12 residues. CDR3 in amino acids: CASNPQGQPQHF. For the CDR3, the DNA is TGTGCCAGCAACCCACAGGGTCAGCCCCAGCATTTT.

This clonotype was picked up many times. This chain uses TRBV10-3 with TRBJ2-3, with TRBD1 matching 8 bases. Per the germline V gene, CDR1 is ENHRY and CDR2 is SYGVKD. V dropped 6 bases and J dropped 3; count of bases not matched to a gene: 5. The CDR3 spans 14 residues. The chain's CDR3 is CAIRLDRATDTQYF. Written as DNA, the CDR3 is TGTGCCATCAGGCTGGACAGGGCGACAGATACGCAGTATTTT.

This clonotype was observed at least ten times. This chain uses TRBV12-3 or TRBV12-4 with TRBJ2-7; tentative D call: TRBD1 (5 bases). The CDR3 contains 14 residues. V was clipped by 7 bases and J by 1 base, with 14 bases between them. CDR3 nucleotides: TGTGCCAGCACATTGACAGTTCCTTCCTACGAGCAGTACTTC. Translation: CASTLTVPSYEQYF.

This clonotype was found many times. The J gene is TRBJ2-7, the V gene TRBV29-1; 8 positions match TRBD1. The J segment lost 0 bases and the V segment lost 4 bases, leaving 8 bases of the junction unmatched. CDR1 and CDR2 (germline): SQVTM, ANQGSEA. The CDR3 consists of 15 residues. In DNA, the CDR3 is TGCAGCGTTGCCCGTACCGGGACAGGCTCCTACGAGCAGTACTTC. Protein product: CSVARTGTGSYEQYF.

This clonotype was seen repeatedly, ten times or more. The J gene is TRBJ1-5, the V gene TRBV6-5; D not resolved. Per germline, CDR1 MNHEY and CDR2 SVGAGI. The CDR3 contains 13 residues. Between the trimmed V and J ends, which lost 0 bases and 4 bases, there was a span of 4 bases. The CDR3 nucleotides read TGTGCCAGCAGTTACTCCTATAATCAGCCCCAGCATTTT. Residues: CASSYSYNQPQHF.

This clonotype appeared a few times. V and J are TRBV10-3 and TRBJ1-1, with a tentative D call TRBD1 (5 bases). The germline V and J ends were trimmed by 4 bases and 1 base, with 16 bases remaining between them. CDR1 is ENHRY, CDR2 SYGVKD, per germline. This CDR3 has 16 amino acids. The CDR3 protein is CAISVGAPTGNTEAFF. The CDR3 nucleotides read TGTGCCATCAGTGTTGGGGCCCCTACGGGGAACACTGAAGCTTTCTTT.